This T cell receptor (beta chain) was recorded in a study of T cell changes during pregnancy in multiple sclerosis. Measured with immunoSEQ multiplex PCR; TCRdb has only the in-frame clones, and not every one. The sample has some 52,000 clones, approximately 92% seen once. Looked up from germline, CDR1 is MNHEY and CDR2 is SMNVEV (reference sequence). CDR3 length: 14 amino acids. The V and J ends lost 6 bases and 0 bases respectively, with 12 bases between them. The sample in question was CD4+ T cells from peripheral blood mononuclear cells, obtained before pregnancy. The chain is built from TRBV27 and TRBJ2-7, with D possibly matching TRBD1 (6 bases). The clonotype comes from a female donor with multiple sclerosis, enrolled in a pregnancy study. The CDR3 nucleotides are TGTGCCAGCAGCAGACAGGCCCTCTCCTACGAGCAGTACTTC. It specifies CASSRQALSYEQYF.